A selection of T cell receptor beta chains follows, all from one sample in a study of blood T cell repertoires in COVID-19. Some clones are missing from TCRdb's copy, which holds only in-frame ones; the method was immunoSEQ multiplex PCR. Of 150,000 to 250,000 clones in the sample, 70% to 80% were seen once. Material: peripheral blood. The receptors originated from a woman aged 40-49 years with COVID-19, enrolled during active disease. The CDR3 runs from the conserved cysteine through the conserved F or W. The D gene is left open where the match is weak. Clone size is given for some rows only: seen once, a few or many times, or a class if the clone is expanded.

j_call v_call clone_size d_call cdr3_nt cdr3_aa
TRBJ2-6 TRBV2 - TRBD1 TGTGCCAGCAGTGCCCTCGGAGGACAGGGGGGGGCCAACGTCCTGACTTTC CASSALGGQGGANVLTF
TRBJ1-1 TRBV11-3 - - TGTGCCAGCAGCCTTACACCCCCGGGCACTGAAGCTTTCTTT CASSLTPPGTEAFF
TRBJ2-1 TRBV7-2 - TRBD1 TGTGCCAGCGCTAGGGGGCCATCGGGTAATGAGCAGTTCTTC CASARGPSGNEQFF
TRBJ2-5 TRBV5-1 few - TGCGCCAGCACCCCCGGGGAAACGAAGCGGGCCAGTATGGAGACCCAGTACTTC CASTPGETKRASMETQYF
TRBJ1-3 TRBV18 - - TGTGCCAGCTCACCTACACGGGAGCCCTCTGGAAACACCATATATTTT CASSPTREPSGNTIYF
TRBJ2-5 TRBV6-2/TRBV6-3 - TRBD2 TGTGCCAGCAGTTACGAGGTTCGCCTAGCGGGGGGGCTATCGCAAGAGACCCAGTACTTC CASSYEVRLAGGLSQETQYF
TRBJ1-1 TRBV7-3 - - TGTGCCAGCAGCCGCGAGGGGGGGATGAACACTGAAGCTTTCTTT CASSREGGMNTEAFF
TRBJ2-1 TRBV11-2 - TRBD1 TGTGCCAGCAGCCTTAACAGGGGGTCCTACAATGAGCAGTTCTTC CASSLNRGSYNEQFF
TRBJ2-3 TRBV2 - TRBD2 TGTGCCAGCAGTGAGCCGTTTAGCGGGGGTAGCACAGATACGCAGTATTTT CASSEPFSGGSTDTQYF
TRBJ2-1 TRBV11-2 once TRBD1 TGTGCCAGCAGCCTCCCCCGGGACAGGGGACTCAATGAGCAGTTCTTC CASSLPRDRGLNEQFF
TRBJ2-1 TRBV19 - - TGTGCCAGTAGTTTTTTGAGGCGCCAAAACACCAATGAGCAGTTCTTC CASSFLRRQNTNEQFF
TRBJ2-7 TRBV18 - TRBD1 TGTGCCAGCTCACCTTCGGACAGGGGAGTATACGAGCAGTACTTC CASSPSDRGVYEQYF
TRBJ2-3 TRBV7-9 - - TGTGCCAGCAGCTTAGGGTTGCGGCTCACAGATACGCAGTATTTT CASSLGLRLTDTQYF
TRBJ1-6 TRBV9 - - TGTGCCAGCAGCGTAGAGGTCAGGGGAAATTCACCCCTCCACTTT CASSVEVRGNSPLHF
TRBJ1-1 TRBV2 - - TGTGCCAGCAGTGAATTGGGGCCTCTACGGGCTTTCTTT CASSELGPLRAFF
TRBJ2-2 TRBV11-3 - - TGTGCCAGCAGCTCCCAGTCTGGACTTAAGTCCGGGGAGCTGTTTTTT CASSSQSGLKSGELFF
TRBJ1-6 TRBV2 - - TGTGCCAGCAGTTTGTCCGACAACCGGAATTCACCCCTCCACTTT CASSLSDNRNSPLHF
TRBJ1-1 TRBV4-3 - - TGCGCCAGCAGCCAAGATCGGAACACTGAAGCTTTCTTT CASSQDRNTEAFF
TRBJ2-1 TRBV11-3 - - TGTGCCAGCAGCTCCTGGGGGGGGCGGGAGGAGCAGTTCTTC CASSSWGGREEQFF
TRBJ1-1 TRBV19 few TRBD1 TGTGCCAGTAGCCCTAGACAGGGGGGAATTTATAGGACGGGAGCTTTCTTT CASSPRQGGIYRTGAFF
TRBJ1-5 TRBV30 - TRBD1 TGTGCCTGGAGCGTTACAGGGGACAGACAGCCCCAGCATTTT CAWSVTGDRQPQHF
TRBJ2-5 TRBV7-8 - TRBD2 TGTGCCAGCAGCCCGGGACTAGCGGGAGGCCAAGAGACCCAGTACTTC CASSPGLAGGQETQYF
TRBJ2-3 TRBV5-4 - - TGTGCCAGCAGCTTGGTGGGGCCTAGCACAGATACGCAGTATTTT CASSLVGPSTDTQYF
TRBJ1-4 TRBV30 - - TGTGCCTGGACCCGGGGATTCTATGAAAAACTGTTTTTT CAWTRGFYEKLFF
TRBJ1-4 TRBV5-6 - TRBD1 TGTGCCAGCAGCTTGGATGGACAGGGAAAAACTAATGAAAAACTGTTTTTT CASSLDGQGKTNEKLFF
TRBJ2-2 TRBV5-5 few - TGTGCCAGCAGCTTGGGGCCGAGCGTTAACACCGGGGAGCTGTTTTTT CASSLGPSVNTGELFF
TRBJ2-1 TRBV27 - TRBD2 TGTGCCAGCAGTAGCCTGGGGGGGTCGGTGCACCATGAGCAGTTCTTC CASSSLGGSVHHEQFF
TRBJ2-2 TRBV4-1 - - TGCGCCAGCAGCCTAGGGGACACCTACACCGGGGAGCTGTTTTTT CASSLGDTYTGELFF
TRBJ1-1 TRBV7-2 - TRBD1 TGTGCCAGCAGCGCCACGGACAGGTTGAACACTGAAGCTTTCTTT CASSATDRLNTEAFF
TRBJ1-2 TRBV5-1 - TRBD1 TGCGCCAGCAGCCCGTGGACAGGGCCTAACTATGGCTACACCTTC CASSPWTGPNYGYTF
TRBJ1-1 TRBV18 - TRBD1 TGTGCCAGCTCACTGGACAGGGCCGGGGGCACTGAAGCTTTCTTT CASSLDRAGGTEAFF
TRBJ2-1 TRBV28 few - TGTGCCAGCAGTCCCCGGGGGGAGCAGTTCTTC CASSPRGEQFF
TRBJ2-3 TRBV19 - - TGTGCCAGTAGTGCTGGACTGGCAGACACGCAGTATTTT CASSAGLADTQYF
TRBJ1-6 TRBV11-2 - TRBD1 TGTGCCAGCAGCTTAGATCGGACAGGGGTTTTTAATTCACCCCTCCACTTT CASSLDRTGVFNSPLHF
TRBJ2-4 TRBV6-5 - - TGTGCCAGCAGTCGCGACAGGGCGGGGAAAAACATTCAGTACTTC CASSRDRAGKNIQYF
TRBJ2-3 TRBV13 - TRBD2 TGTGCCAGCAGCGGAACTAGCGGGAGGGGCACAGATACGCAGTATTTT CASSGTSGRGTDTQYF
TRBJ1-1 TRBV11-2 - TRBD1 TGTGCCAGCAGCTTAGGTCCAGGGGGGAACACTGAAGCTTTCTTT CASSLGPGGNTEAFF
TRBJ2-3 TRBV6-2/TRBV6-3 - TRBD2 TGTGCCAGCAGTTACTCCACAGAGCGGGGGGCCACAGATACGCAGTATTTT CASSYSTERGATDTQYF
TRBJ1-6 TRBV12-3/TRBV12-4 - - TGTGCCAGCAGTTTCGACACCTCCCTACCCCTCCACTTT CASSFDTSLPLHF